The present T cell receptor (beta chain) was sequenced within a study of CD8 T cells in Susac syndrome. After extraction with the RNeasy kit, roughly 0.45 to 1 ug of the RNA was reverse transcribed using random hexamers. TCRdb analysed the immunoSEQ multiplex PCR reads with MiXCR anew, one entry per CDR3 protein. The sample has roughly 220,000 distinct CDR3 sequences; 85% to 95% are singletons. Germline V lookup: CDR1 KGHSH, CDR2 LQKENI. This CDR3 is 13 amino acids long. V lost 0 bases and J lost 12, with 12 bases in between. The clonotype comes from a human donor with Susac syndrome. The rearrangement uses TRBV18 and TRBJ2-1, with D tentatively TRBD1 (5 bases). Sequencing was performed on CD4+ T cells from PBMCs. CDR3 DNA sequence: TGTGCCAGCTCACCACCGTTAGGGGCATGGCAGTTCTTC. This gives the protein CASSPPLGAWQFF. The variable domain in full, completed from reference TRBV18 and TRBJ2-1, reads NAGVMQNPRHLVRRRGQEARLRCSPMKGHSHVYWYRQLPEEGLKFMVYLQKENIIDESGMPKERFSAEFPKEGPSILRIQQVVRGDSAAYFCASSPPLGAWQFFGPGTRLTVL.